These 27 T cell receptor beta chains were sequenced from one sample in a study of T cells in Graves' hyperthyroidism and ophthalmopathy. Amplified regions were TCR beta CDR3 sequences from RNA transcripts. The TCR CDR3 first-round RT-PCR relied on the HTBI primer set. TCRdb reprocessed the multiplex PCR reads via MiXCR and lists one record per CDR3 protein. Of about 210,000 distinct CDR3 sequences in the sample, 17% are singletons; the top ten hold 50%. Sequenced material: blood. These receptors were taken from a man aged 45-60 years with Graves' hyperthyroidism.

Ten or more counts support this clonotype. The chain uses TRBV5-4 and TRBJ1-2; D possibly corresponds to TRBD1 (6 bases). CDR3 length equals 15 residues. CDR1 and CDR2 (germline): SGHNT, YYREEE (reference sequence). The germline V and J ends were trimmed by 3 bases and 2 bases, with 14 bases remaining between them. CDR3 region: CASSSTVQGNYGYTF. CDR3 in DNA: TGTGCCAGCAGCTCCACAGTACAGGGCAACTATGGCTACACCTTC.

The genes are TRBV19 and TRBJ2-7; 10 bases line up with TRBD2. Germline loops: CDR1 LNHDA, CDR2 SQIVND (reference sequence). This CDR3 comprises 13 residues. V dropped 8 bases and J dropped 3; count of bases not matched to a gene: 4. CDR3 in amino acids: CASGASGSYEQYF. For the CDR3, the DNA is TGTGCCAGTGGGGCTAGCGGGAGCTACGAGCAGTACTTC.

This clonotype was recorded many times. J is TRBJ2-5 and V is TRBV11-3, with D perhaps TRBD2 (5 bases). V was cut by 1 base and J by 1 base, with 13 bases left in between. CDR3 length equals 16 residues. The germline CDR1 and CDR2 sequences are SGHNT and YENEEA. CDR3 DNA: TGTGCCAGCAGCTTAGGCTCGCGGGCGTCCCAAGAGACCCAGTACTTC. It specifies CASSLGSRASQETQYF.

The V and J genes are TRBV29-1 and TRBJ2-7; possible D gene TRBD2, 5 bases. V dropped 6 bases and J dropped 4 bases, with 13 bases sitting between them. The germline V gene has CDR1 SQVTM and CDR2 ANQGSEA. The CDR3 spans 12 residues. In DNA, the CDR3 is TGCAGCGTGAGGGTTATCTCGTACGAGCAGTACTTC. Its protein is CSVRVISYEQYF.

This chain joins TRBV7-8 and TRBJ2-5; D ambiguous. This CDR3 region has 15 residues. Per germline, CDR1 SGHVS and CDR2 FQNEAQ. V lost 2 bases and J lost 5, with 15 bases in between. The CDR3 DNA reads as TGTGCCAGCAGCTTAACGACATGGGTAGGGGAGACCCAGTACTTC. It codes for CASSLTTWVGETQYF. Complete variable domain (other parts from reference TRBV7-8 and TRBJ2-5): GAGVSQSPRYKVAKRGQDVALRCDPISGHVSLFWYQQALGQGPEFLTYFQNEAQLDKSGLPSDRFFAERPEGSVSTLKIQRTQQEDSAVYLCASSLTTWVGETQYFGPGTRLLVL.

This clonotype showed up just a few times. The chain recombines TRBV4-1 with TRBJ2-5; possible D gene TRBD2, 5 bases. The germline CDR1 and CDR2 sequences are MGHRA and YSYEKL. CDR3 length: 15 amino acids. With 3 bases removed from V and 5 bases from J, the gap between germline ends came to 16 bases. CDR3 loop: CASSQRGLGVETQYF. The CDR3 DNA reads TGCGCCAGCAGCCAGCGAGGACTGGGCGTGGAGACCCAGTACTTC.

At least ten counts were recorded for this clonotype. The chain employs TRBV20-1 and TRBJ2-1; possibly TRBD1 for D (6 bases). The CDR3 totals 16 residues. Germline lookup yields CDR1 DFQATT and CDR2 SNEGSKA (reference sequence). The V end was cut by 5 bases, the J end by 0 bases, with 17 bases between. The CDR3 is CSAGTKAATSYNEQFF. CDR3 in DNA: TGCAGTGCTGGGACAAAAGCGGCAACCTCCTACAATGAGCAGTTCTTC.

The chain recombines TRBV7-2 with TRBJ2-4; 9 bases match TRBD2. This CDR3 contains 17 residues. J lost 0 bases, V lost 2 bases, and 5 bases had no gene match. CDR1 is SGHTA, CDR2 FQGNSA, per germline. CDR3 protein: CASSLPGLARAKNIQYF. The CDR3 DNA reads as TGTGCCAGCAGCTTACCAGGACTAGCGAGAGCCAAAAACATTCAGTACTTC.

This clonotype was picked up many times. The rearrangement joins TRBV7-9 to TRBJ2-1; TRBD2 matches 7 bases. Germline V lookup: CDR1 SEHNR, CDR2 FQNEAQ (reference sequence). V gave up 5 bases and J gave up 6 bases; unmatched junction bases: 16. The CDR3 length is 17 residues. The CDR3 bases are TGTGCCAGCAGCCATCCCGCGGGACTACCTTCGGGCAATGAGCAGTTCTTC. It encodes CASSHPAGLPSGNEQFF.

At least ten counts were recorded for this clonotype. This chain uses TRBV5-1 with TRBJ2-1; unclear D gene. Between the trimmed V and J ends, which lost 0 bases and 4 bases, there was a span of 8 bases. The germline V gene encodes CDR1 SGHRS and CDR2 YFSETQ. The CDR3 spans 14 residues. This CDR3 reads CASSLGDGYNEQFF. Written as DNA, the CDR3 is TGCGCCAGCAGCTTGGGTGACGGTTACAATGAGCAGTTCTTC.

This clonotype was counted many times. This rearrangement joins TRBV7-6 to TRBJ2-7, with a weak D call TRBD1 (6 bases). V was shortened by 3 bases and J by 1 base, with 13 bases between the two germline ends. The CDR3 is 15 residues long. CDR1 is SGHVS, CDR2 FNYEAQ, per germline. The CDR3 coding sequence is TGTGCCAGCAGCTTGAGAATGGACAGTTCCTACGAGCAGTACTTC. Translated, it gives CASSLRMDSSYEQYF.

The rearrangement links TRBV28 to TRBJ1-1, with 9 positions matching TRBD1. The V gene end was trimmed by 4 bases and the J gene end by 0 bases; junction bases not matched to a gene: 6. From germline, CDR1 is MDHEN and CDR2 SYDVKM. The CDR3 spans 16 residues. This CDR3 is CASSYPGQGLNTEAFF. The DNA of the CDR3 is TGTGCCAGCAGTTACCCCGGACAGGGGTTGAACACTGAAGCTTTCTTT.

The rearrangement joins TRBV19 to TRBJ1-2, with a tentative D call TRBD1 (5 bases). Trimming shortened V by 5 bases and J by 0 bases, and 19 bases separated the two germline ends. This CDR3 is 17 amino acids long. In germline, CDR1 is LNHDA, CDR2 SQIVND (reference sequence). The CDR3 DNA is TGTGCCAGTAGTTCCAACCGCAGGGACTCTCCTAACTATGGCTACACCTTC. As protein: CASSSNRRDSPNYGYTF.

The chain combines TRBV28 with TRBJ2-3; 12 bases align to TRBD2. This CDR3 has 16 residues. Looked up from germline, CDR1 is MDHEN and CDR2 is SYDVKM. Unmatched junction bases numbered 5, after V lost 2 bases and J lost 5 bases. The CDR3 loop is CASSLKLAGGLDTQYF. The CDR3 DNA reads TGTGCCAGCAGTTTAAAACTAGCGGGAGGATTAGATACGCAGTATTTT.

This clonotype was detected ten times or more. The chain carries TRBV3-1 and TRBJ2-5; D might be TRBD2 (6 bases). V was shortened by 7 bases and J by 3 bases, with 12 bases between the two germline ends. The germline V gene encodes CDR1 LGHDT and CDR2 YNNKEL (reference sequence). CDR3 size: 13 residues. CDR3 nucleotide sequence: TGTGCCAGCACCCGTTTAGCGGAAGAGACCCAGTACTTC. Amino acids: CASTRLAEETQYF.

V is TRBV7-2 and J is TRBJ2-1, with D possibly TRBD2 on 6 matching bases. V was shortened by 5 bases and J by 10 bases, with 12 bases between the two germline ends. The germline gives CDR1 SGHTA, CDR2 FQGNSA. The length of the CDR3 is 12 residues. CDR3 loop: CASSETSEEQFF. CDR3 in DNA: TGTGCCAGCAGCGAGACTAGTGAGGAGCAGTTCTTC.

This clonotype occurred many times. This sequence joins TRBV7-2 and TRBJ2-7; TRBD1 aligns across 7 bases. V gave up 5 bases and J gave up 1 base; unmatched junction bases: 14. In germline, CDR1 is SGHTA, CDR2 FQGNSA. This CDR3 has 17 residues. CDR3 in amino acids: CASSEGRGGFKSYEQYF. Written as DNA, the CDR3 is TGTGCCAGCAGCGAAGGTCGAGGGGGCTTTAAGTCCTACGAGCAGTACTTC.

This chain links TRBV20-1 with TRBJ1-1; D remains ambiguous. V dropped 6 bases and J dropped 1 base, with 12 bases sitting between them. Germline V lookup: CDR1 DFQATT, CDR2 SNEGSKA (reference sequence). The CDR3 has 13 amino acids. CDR3 loop: CSAPNPRNTEAFF. The CDR3 coding sequence is TGCAGTGCACCAAATCCCCGGAACACTGAAGCTTTCTTT.

This clonotype occurred many times. The chain uses TRBV28 and TRBJ2-5; possibly TRBD2 for D (5 bases). The V and J ends lost 2 bases and 5 bases respectively, with 15 bases between them. Germline V gene lookup returns CDR1 MDHEN and CDR2 SYDVKM. The CDR3 contains 15 residues. In DNA form, the CDR3 reads TGTGCCAGCAGTTTACTCTTGAGGGTGGGCGAGACCCAGTACTTC. Translated: CASSLLLRVGETQYF.

The rearrangement uses TRBV9 and TRBJ2-3; 8 bases align to TRBD1. This CDR3 spans 15 amino acids. In germline, CDR1 is SGDLS, CDR2 YYNGEE. Unmatched junction bases numbered 9, after V lost 4 bases and J lost 5 bases. The CDR3 loop is CASSPRQGSGDTQYF. The CDR3 nucleotides read TGTGCCAGCAGCCCACGACAGGGGAGTGGAGATACGCAGTATTTT.

This clonotype was observed at least ten times. CDR3 coding DNA: TGCAGTGCTAGAGACCTAGCGGGAGGGGACTCCTACGAGCAGTACTTC. It codes for CSARDLAGGDSYEQYF. V is TRBV20-1 and J is TRBJ2-7; 12 bases match TRBD2. The CDR3 consists of 16 residues. CDR1 is DFQATT and CDR2 is SNEGSKA in the germline V gene (reference sequence). V lost 0 bases and J lost 0; bases outside the gene matches: 3.

CDR3 protein: CSAGQGGLAGSREQYF. The DNA for the CDR3 is TGCAGTGCCGGACAGGGGGGACTAGCGGGATCCCGCGAGCAGTACTTC. The chain is built from TRBV20-1 and TRBJ2-7; TRBD2 aligns across 13 bases. Germline CDR1 DFQATT, CDR2 SNEGSKA (reference sequence). V trimming: 6 bases; J trimming: 6 bases; junction bases outside the gene matches: 14. The CDR3 consists of 16 residues.

This clonotype occurred many times. The chain uses TRBV2 and TRBJ1-4; TRBD1 is a possible D gene (6 bases). V dropped 6 bases and J dropped 7 bases, with 12 bases sitting between them. Germline V gene data show CDR1 as SNHLY and CDR2 as FYNNEI. The CDR3 sequence is 13 residues long. CDR3 nucleotide sequence: TGTGCCAGCAGGGTTCAGGGGTCTGAAAAACTGTTTTTT. This gives the protein CASRVQGSEKLFF.

On this clonotype: One base away lies a much larger clone, so this may be a sequencing read error. The chain uses TRBV7-9 and TRBJ2-7; D uncertain. Trimming shortened V by 0 bases and J by 3 bases, and 9 bases separated the two germline ends. Per the germline V gene, CDR1 is SEHNR and CDR2 is FQNEAQ (reference sequence). This CDR3 contains 14 residues. CDR3 in amino acids: CASSLAPDLYEQYF. CDR3 bases: TGTGCCAGCAGCTTAGCGCCGGACCTCTACGAGCAGTACTTC. The complete variable domain, with remaining parts taken from reference TRBV7-9 and TRBJ2-7, reads DTGVSQNPRHKITKRGQNVTFRCDPISEHNRLYWYRQTLGQGPEFLTYFQNEAQLEKSRLLSDRFSAERPKGSFSTLEIQRTEQGDSAMYLCASSLAPDLYEQYFGPGTRLTVT.

This clonotype has only a few counts. The gene calls are TRBV28 and TRBJ1-5; TRBD1 matches at 7 bases. The J segment lost 0 bases and the V segment lost 3 bases, leaving 11 bases of the junction unmatched. This CDR3 contains 18 residues. CDR1 is MDHEN, CDR2 SYDVKM, per germline. CDR3 protein: CASSLAGGRGYSNQPQHF. The CDR3 DNA sequence: TGTGCCAGCAGTTTGGCAGGGGGTCGAGGATATAGCAATCAGCCCCAGCATTTT.

J is TRBJ2-1 and V is TRBV5-6; no clear D. Germline assignment: CDR1 SGHDT and CDR2 YYEEEE. Trimming removed 1 base from V and 3 bases from J, with 11 bases in between. This CDR3 contains 15 residues. The CDR3 loop is CASSLLGVYYNEQFF. CDR3 in DNA: TGTGCCAGCAGCTTGCTAGGAGTTTACTACAATGAGCAGTTCTTC.

In this sample, this clonotype turned up many times. The V gene is TRBV20-1, the J gene TRBJ1-1; the match to TRBD1 covers 10 bases. The germline V gene encodes CDR1 DFQATT and CDR2 SNEGSKA (reference sequence). This CDR3 spans 15 amino acids. V shed 3 bases, J shed 4 bases, and the junction held 8 bases outside the gene matches. This chain's CDR3 is CSASDRGRLGTEAFF. CDR3 in DNA: TGCAGTGCTAGCGACAGGGGGCGGCTGGGCACTGAAGCTTTCTTT.